This T cell receptor beta chain was sequenced during a study of blood T cell repertoires in COVID-19. The overall study: There were acute and convalescent COVID-19 samples, and they came from the United States, Italy and Spain. T cells, B-cell-depleted T cells, or PBMCs supplied cDNA or gDNA.

Per the authors' pipeline: Nucleated cell counts were estimated from reference gene primer amplification. Sequencing was performed with immunoSEQ multiplex PCR; in TCRdb, only in-frame clones are kept and a portion is missing. V and J calls plus clone size are reproduced from that table; the DNA served to infer D and trimming. The table lists 190,000 or so clones, around 87% of them singletons. The V and J ends lost 8 bases and 5 bases, in that order; junction bases with no gene match: 7. This CDR3 comprises 14 residues. Germline loops: CDR1 MGHRA, CDR2 YSYEKL. This clone showed up just once. The sequenced sample consisted of peripheral blood. This chain joins TRBV4-1 and TRBJ2-3; 10 nucleotides align to TRBD2. The sequence was collected from a man aged 35 to 55 with active or convalescent COVID-19. CDR3 region: CASGAGGPGDTQYF. CDR3 sequence (DNA): TGCGCCAGCGGAGCGGGGGGGCCGGGAGATACGCAGTATTTT.